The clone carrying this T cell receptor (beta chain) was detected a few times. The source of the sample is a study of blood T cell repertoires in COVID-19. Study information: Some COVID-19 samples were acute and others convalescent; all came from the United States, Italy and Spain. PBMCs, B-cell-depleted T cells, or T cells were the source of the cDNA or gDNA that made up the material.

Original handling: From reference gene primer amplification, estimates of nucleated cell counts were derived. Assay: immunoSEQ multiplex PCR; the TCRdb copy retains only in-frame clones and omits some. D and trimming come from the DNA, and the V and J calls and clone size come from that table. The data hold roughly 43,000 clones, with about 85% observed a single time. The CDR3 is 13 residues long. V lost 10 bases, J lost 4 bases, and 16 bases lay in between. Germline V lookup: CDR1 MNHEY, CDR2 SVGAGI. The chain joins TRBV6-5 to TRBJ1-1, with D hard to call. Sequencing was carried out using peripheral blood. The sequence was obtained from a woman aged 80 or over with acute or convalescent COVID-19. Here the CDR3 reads CATQNGVLTEAFF. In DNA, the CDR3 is TGTGCCACCCAGAACGGGGTTCTCACTGAAGCTTTCTTT.